This TCR beta chain derives from a study of early T cells in non-severe SARS-CoV-2 infection (dated by TCRdb to 2020 to 2023). Study-level background: Because TCR sequencing was done on bulk RNA from unsorted whole blood, the alpha and beta chains could not be paired.

Study-wide findings and limitations: VDJdb matching was skewed toward anti-spike CD8 responses and likely underestimated virus-specific expansions, missing private and CD4 specificities.

About this clonotype: Its specific antigen is unknown. No per-base quality is available; no much larger clone lies one base away.

The study was a case-control design nested within a healthcare worker cohort in London, UK, with weekly nasopharyngeal swab PCR tests and blood sampling. Healthcare workers were recruited between 23 and 31 March 2020, during the week of the UK lockdown, and were followed weekly for up to roughly 15 weeks. V gives up 5 bases and J gives up 5 bases, and the segment between their germline ends measures 13 bases. CDR1 is given as SEHNR and CDR2 as FQNEAQ, both from the germline V gene (reference sequence). Measured from the cysteine to the phenylalanine, the CDR3 is 13 residues long. Only the CDR3 DNA is retained, 39 bases long and in frame from the first base. Preparation of the library involved 5' RACE. The sequencer listed for this sample is NextSeq 500. In the TCR library protocol, unique molecular identifiers were attached to individual cDNA molecules to correct for PCR bias and sequencing error. Both TCR alpha and beta chains were sequenced, and tight co-correlation was observed between alpha and beta sequence abundances in each sample. In the original analysis: Decombinator V4 was used to perform V gene, J gene and CDR3 annotation of TCR sequences. Expanded TCRs were defined as changing significantly between any two time points under a Poisson model with p below 0.0001. TCR abundances were normalised to the total number of TCRs sequenced per sample and expressed as counts per million. MAIT TCRs were defined by TRAV1-2 paired with TRAJ12, TRAJ20 or TRAJ33, and iNKT TCRs by TRAV10 paired with TRAJ18. VDJdb, accessed on 1 November 2021, was searched for TCRs annotated for CMV, EBV and SARS-CoV-2, and TCRs annotated for more than one antigen were excluded. TCRdb cleaned the public reads at Q25 with fastp, built clones with MiXCR and kept in-frame beta chains. Each CDR3 protein gets just one entry, which takes the most common genes and DNA from the rows behind it. Clone size and V and J calls follow TCRdb, not the original study. A total of approximately 84,000 distinct CDR3 sequences appear in this sample, about 16% of them only once. The ten largest clones add up to 4.5% to 7% of the sample.

This TCR came from an adult who was a healthcare worker with PCR-confirmed SARS-CoV-2 infection or an uninfected control (not recorded which). The chain couples TRBV7-9 to TRBJ2-7; the D gene cannot be named for sure. Material for sequencing was whole blood. The CDR3 region: CASSPSWRHEQYF. In nucleotide form, the sequence is TGTGCCAGCAGCCCATCCTGGCGCCACGAGCAGTACTTC.